This entry is about one T cell receptor (beta chain). Its antigen is not known. TCRdb redid the calling of the reads with MiXCR, one entry per CDR3 protein. The sample has approximately 500,000 distinct CDR3 sequences; less than 30% are singletons. The record originates from a study of T cell repertoires in cytomegalovirus infection. Across the study: Based on public TCR beta signatures, there were indications of CMV infection and of a matching HLA type.

This CDR3 has 10 residues. CDR1 is DFQATT and CDR2 is SNEGSKA in the germline V gene (reference sequence). Deletions cut 6 bases from V and 5 bases from J, with 7 bases between. Overall study results and limits: Frequencies of public TCR beta families were cumulated, and this identified carriers of CMV plus the relevant HLA. Dominant in the ex vivo response were TCR beta clonotypes restricted by HLA-C and specific for CMV.

The genes are TRBV20-1 and TRBJ2-5; D uncertain. The TCR sequence derives from a human donor in good health (CMV status not recorded). Some clones in this sample may be carry-over from other donors' samples. Specimen: PBMCs. CDR3 DNA sequence: TGCAGTGCAAGAAGCGAGACCCAGTACTTC. Its protein is CSARSETQYF.